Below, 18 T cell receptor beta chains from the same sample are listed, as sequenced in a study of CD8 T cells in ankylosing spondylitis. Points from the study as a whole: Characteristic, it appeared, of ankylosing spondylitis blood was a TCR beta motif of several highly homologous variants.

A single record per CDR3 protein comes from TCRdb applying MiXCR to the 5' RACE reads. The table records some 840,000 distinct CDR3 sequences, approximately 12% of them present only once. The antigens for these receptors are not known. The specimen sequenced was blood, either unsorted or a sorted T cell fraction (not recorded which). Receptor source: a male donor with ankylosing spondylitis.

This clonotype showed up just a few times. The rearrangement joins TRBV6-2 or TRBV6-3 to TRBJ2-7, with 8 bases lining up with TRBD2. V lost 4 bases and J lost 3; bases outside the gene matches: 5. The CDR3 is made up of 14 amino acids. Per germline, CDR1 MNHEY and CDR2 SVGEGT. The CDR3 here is CASSSAGGYYEQYF. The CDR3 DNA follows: TGTGCCAGCAGTTCTGCGGGAGGCTACTACGAGCAGTACTTC.

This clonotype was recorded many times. The CDR3 nucleotides are TGCGCCAGCAGCTTGGAAAGGTCAAATCAGGACTACACCTTC. Encoded protein: CASSLERSNQDYTF. The rearrangement uses TRBV5-1 and TRBJ1-2; no reliable D call. Germline-derived CDR1 and CDR2 are SGHRS and YFSETQ. This CDR3 contains 14 residues. V lost 0 bases and J lost 10, with 16 bases in between.

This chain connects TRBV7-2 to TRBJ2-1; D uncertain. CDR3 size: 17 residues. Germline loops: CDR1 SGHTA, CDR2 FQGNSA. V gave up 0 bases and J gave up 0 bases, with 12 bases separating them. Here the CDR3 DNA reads TGTGCCAGCAGCTTAGCTTCCGGTTTAAGCTCCTACAATGAGCAGTTCTTC. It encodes CASSLASGLSSYNEQFF.

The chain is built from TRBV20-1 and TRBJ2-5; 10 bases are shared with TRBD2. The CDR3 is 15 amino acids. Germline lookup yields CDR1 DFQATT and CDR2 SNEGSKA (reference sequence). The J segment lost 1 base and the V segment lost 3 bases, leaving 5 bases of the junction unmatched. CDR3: CSARASGGSQETQYF. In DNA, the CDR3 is TGCAGTGCTAGGGCTAGCGGGGGTTCCCAAGAGACCCAGTACTTC.

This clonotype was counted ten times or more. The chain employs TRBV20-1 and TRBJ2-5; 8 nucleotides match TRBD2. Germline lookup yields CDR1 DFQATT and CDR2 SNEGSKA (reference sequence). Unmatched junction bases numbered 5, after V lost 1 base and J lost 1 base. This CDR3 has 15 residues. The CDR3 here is CSARAGGLFQETQYF. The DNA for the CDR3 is TGCAGTGCTAGAGCGGGGGGGCTTTTCCAAGAGACCCAGTACTTC.

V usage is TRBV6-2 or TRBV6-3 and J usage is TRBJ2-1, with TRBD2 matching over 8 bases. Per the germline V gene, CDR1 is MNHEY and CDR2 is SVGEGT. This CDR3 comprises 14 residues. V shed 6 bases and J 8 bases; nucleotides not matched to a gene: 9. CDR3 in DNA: TGTGCCAGCAGACTTAGCGGGATGTCTGATGAGCAGTTCTTC. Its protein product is CASRLSGMSDEQFF.

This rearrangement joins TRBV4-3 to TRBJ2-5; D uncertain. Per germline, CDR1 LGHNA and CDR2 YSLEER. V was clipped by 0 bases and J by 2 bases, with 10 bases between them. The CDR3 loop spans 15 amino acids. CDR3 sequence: CASSQDWFRQETQYF. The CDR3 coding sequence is TGCGCCAGCAGCCAAGATTGGTTTCGACAAGAGACCCAGTACTTC.

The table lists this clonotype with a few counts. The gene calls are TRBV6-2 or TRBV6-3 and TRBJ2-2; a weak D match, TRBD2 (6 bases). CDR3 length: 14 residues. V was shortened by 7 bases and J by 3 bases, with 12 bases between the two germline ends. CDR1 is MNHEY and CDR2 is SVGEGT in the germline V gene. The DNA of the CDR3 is TGTGCCAGCATTGGGGGGACCGACACCGGGGAGCTGTTTTTT. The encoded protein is CASIGGTDTGELFF.

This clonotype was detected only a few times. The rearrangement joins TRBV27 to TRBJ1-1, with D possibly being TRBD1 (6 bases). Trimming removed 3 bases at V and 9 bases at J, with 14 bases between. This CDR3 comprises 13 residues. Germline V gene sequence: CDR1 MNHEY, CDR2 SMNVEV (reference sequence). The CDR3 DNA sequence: TGTGCCAGCAGTTTGACCGGACAGTACAAAGCTTTCTTT. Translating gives CASSLTGQYKAFF.

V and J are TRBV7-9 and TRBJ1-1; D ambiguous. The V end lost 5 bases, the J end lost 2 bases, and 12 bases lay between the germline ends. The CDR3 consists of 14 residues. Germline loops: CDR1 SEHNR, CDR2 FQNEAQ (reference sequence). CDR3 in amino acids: CASSPPPINTEAFF. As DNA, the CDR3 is TGTGCCAGCAGCCCCCCCCCCATTAACACTGAAGCTTTCTTT.

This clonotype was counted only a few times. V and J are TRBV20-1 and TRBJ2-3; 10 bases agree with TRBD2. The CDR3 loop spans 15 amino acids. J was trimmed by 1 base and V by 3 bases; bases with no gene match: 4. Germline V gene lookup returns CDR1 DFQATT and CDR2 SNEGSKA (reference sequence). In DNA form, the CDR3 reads TGCAGTGCTAGCAATAGCGGGGGGCGCACAGATACGCAGTATTTT. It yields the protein CSASNSGGRTDTQYF.

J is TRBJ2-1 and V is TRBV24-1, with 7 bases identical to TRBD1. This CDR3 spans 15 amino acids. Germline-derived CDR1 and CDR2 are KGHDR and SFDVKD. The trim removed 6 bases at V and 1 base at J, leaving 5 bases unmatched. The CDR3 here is CATSHRGLSYNEQFF. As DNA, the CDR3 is TGTGCCACCAGTCACAGGGGATTGTCCTACAATGAGCAGTTCTTC.

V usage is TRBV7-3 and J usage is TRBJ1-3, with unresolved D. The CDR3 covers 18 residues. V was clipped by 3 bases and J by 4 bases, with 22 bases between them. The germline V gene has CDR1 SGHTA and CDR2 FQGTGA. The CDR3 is CASSFKEPWASSGNTIYF. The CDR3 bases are TGTGCCAGCAGCTTCAAGGAACCATGGGCATCGTCCGGAAACACCATATATTTT.

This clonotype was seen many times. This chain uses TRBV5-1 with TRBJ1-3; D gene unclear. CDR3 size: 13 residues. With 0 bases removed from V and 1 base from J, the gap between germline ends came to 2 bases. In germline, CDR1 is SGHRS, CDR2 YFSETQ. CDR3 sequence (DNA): TGCGCCAGCAGCTTGGAATCTGGAAACACCATATATTTT. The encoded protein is CASSLESGNTIYF.

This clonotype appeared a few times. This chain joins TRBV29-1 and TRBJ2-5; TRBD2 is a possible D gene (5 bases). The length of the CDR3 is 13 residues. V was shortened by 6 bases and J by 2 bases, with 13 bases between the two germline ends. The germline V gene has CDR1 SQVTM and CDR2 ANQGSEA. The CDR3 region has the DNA TGCAGCGTCGCGTCCACGGGACAAGAGACCCAGTACTTC. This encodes CSVASTGQETQYF. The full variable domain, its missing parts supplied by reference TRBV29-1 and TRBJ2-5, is SAVISQKPSRDICQRGTSLTIQCQVDSQVTMMFWYRQQPGQSLTLIATANQGSEATYESGFVIDKFPISRPNLTFSTLTVSNMSPEDSSIYLCSVASTGQETQYFGPGTRLLVL.

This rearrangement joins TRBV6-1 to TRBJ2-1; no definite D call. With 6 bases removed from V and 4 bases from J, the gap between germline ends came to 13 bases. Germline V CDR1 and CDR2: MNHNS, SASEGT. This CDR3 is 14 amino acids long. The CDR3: CASSVRDAYNEQFF. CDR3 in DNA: TGTGCCAGCAGCGTTCGCGACGCATACAATGAGCAGTTCTTC.

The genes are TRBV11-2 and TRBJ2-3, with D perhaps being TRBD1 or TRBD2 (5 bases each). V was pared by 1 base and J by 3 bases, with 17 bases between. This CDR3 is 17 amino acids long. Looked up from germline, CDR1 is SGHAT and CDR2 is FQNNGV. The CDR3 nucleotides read TGTGCCAGCAGCTTAGGTCGACCGAGGGGACGGACAGATACGCAGTATTTT. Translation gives CASSLGRPRGRTDTQYF.

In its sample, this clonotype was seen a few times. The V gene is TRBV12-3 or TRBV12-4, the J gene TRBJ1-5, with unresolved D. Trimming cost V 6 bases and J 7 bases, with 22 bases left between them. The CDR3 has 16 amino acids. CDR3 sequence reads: CASSFSGGRRDQPQHF. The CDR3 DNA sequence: TGTGCCAGCAGCTTCTCCGGCGGCAGGCGAGACCAGCCCCAGCATTTT.